The 20 T cell receptor beta chains below were found in one sample sequenced in a study of blood T cell repertoires in COVID-19. Method: immunoSEQ multiplex PCR; TCRdb's copy keeps in-frame clones and lacks some. The sample has about 150,000 clones; around 87% are singletons. Sequences were obtained from peripheral blood. Source of these receptors: a woman aged 55-69 years with active or convalescent COVID-19.

This clone showed up just once. The chain has TRBV7-2 and TRBJ1-1; TRBD1 is a possible D gene (6 bases). Looked up from germline, CDR1 is SGHTA and CDR2 is FQGNSA. Trimming took 5 bases from V and 5 from J, leaving 18 bases between them. The CDR3 totals 15 residues. The CDR3 loop reads CASSPLGGQGTEAFF. CDR3 DNA sequence: TGTGCCAGCAGCCCCCTGGGGGGGCAGGGGACTGAAGCTTTCTTT.

This chain uses TRBV12-5 with TRBJ1-4; D is unresolved. The length of the CDR3 is 16 residues. V lost 5 bases to trimming and J lost 7 bases, with 20 bases between them. Germline CDR1 reads LGHNT; CDR2 reads FRNRAP. The CDR3 sequence: CASGPGQRKEGEKLFF. DNA for the CDR3: TGTGCTAGTGGTCCCGGCCAGCGAAAAGAGGGTGAAAAACTGTTTTTT. The entire variable domain, with the rest obtained from reference TRBV12-5 and TRBJ1-4, is as follows: DARVTQTPRHKVTEMGQEVTMRCQPILGHNTVFWYRQTMMQGLELLAYFRNRAPLDDSGMPKDRFSAEMPDATLATLKIQPSEPRDSAVYFCASGPGQRKEGEKLFFGSGTQLSVL.

This chain links TRBV6-5 with TRBJ2-2, with 15 nucleotides matching TRBD2. The V and J ends lost 10 bases and 6 bases, in that order; junction bases with no gene match: 6. The germline V gene encodes CDR1 MNHEY and CDR2 SVGAGI. CDR3 size: 15 residues. Here the CDR3 DNA reads TGTGCCACCAACGGACTAGCGGGGGGGCCCGGGGAGCTGTTTTTT. Translated, it gives CATNGLAGGPGELFF.

The CDR3 sequence is CASSLTAQGLNTEAFF. CDR3 sequence (DNA): TGTGCCAGCAGCCTAACTGCACAGGGGCTGAACACTGAAGCTTTCTTT. The chain recombines TRBV9 with TRBJ1-1; TRBD1 matches at 7 bases. V trimming: 4 bases; J trimming: 0 bases; junction bases outside the gene matches: 9. This CDR3 is built from 16 residues. Germline V gene data show CDR1 as SGDLS and CDR2 as YYNGEE.

The CDR3: CASSPRMVASGGPDLETQYF. CDR3 DNA sequence: TGTGCCAGCTCACCACGTATGGTTGCTAGCGGGGGGCCCGATTTGGAGACCCAGTACTTC. The chain recombines TRBV18 with TRBJ2-5; 11 bases fit TRBD2. The CDR3 covers 20 residues. The germline V gene has CDR1 KGHSH and CDR2 LQKENI. Trimming cost V 1 base and J 5 bases; bases outside gene matches: 18.

This chain links TRBV13 with TRBJ2-7; TRBD1 matches 7 bases. Trimming took 7 bases from V and 1 from J; bases not matched to a gene: 4. Germline V gives CDR1 PRHDT, CDR2 FYEKMQ (reference sequence). The CDR3 runs to 13 residues. The CDR3 coding sequence is TGTGCCAGCACTGACAGGGTTTCCTACGAGCAGTACTTC. It is translated as CASTDRVSYEQYF.

This chain joins TRBV20-1 and TRBJ2-7; 11 bases are a match to TRBD1. This CDR3 spans 11 amino acids. Per germline, CDR1 DFQATT and CDR2 SNEGSKA (reference sequence). The V gene end was trimmed by 6 bases and the J gene end by 7 bases; junction bases not matched to a gene: 2. The CDR3 sequence: CSADRGREQYF. The CDR3 DNA follows: TGCAGTGCGGACAGGGGGCGGGAGCAGTACTTC.

V is TRBV19 and J is TRBJ1-1, with TRBD1 identical over 11 bases. Per the germline V gene, CDR1 is LNHDA and CDR2 is SQIVND (reference sequence). The CDR3 has 15 amino acids. The V segment lost 9 bases and the J segment 1 base; nucleotides outside the gene matches: 7. The DNA for the CDR3 is TGTGCCAGCCAAGGACAGGGGGCTTCGAACACTGAAGCTTTCTTT. This codes for CASQGQGASNTEAFF.

The chain combines TRBV10-3 with TRBJ2-3, with a tentative D call TRBD1 (5 bases). The V and J ends lost 3 bases and 6 bases respectively, with 19 bases between them. The CDR3 runs to 16 residues. Germline CDR1 is ENHRY and CDR2 is SYGVKD. As DNA, the CDR3 is TGTGCCATCAGTGATCCCACCGCGACAGCTTTGGATACGCAGTATTTT. This gives the protein CAISDPTATALDTQYF.

The chain uses TRBV27 and TRBJ2-1, with 8 bases identical to TRBD1. This CDR3 has 16 amino acids. V lost 5 bases, J lost 4 bases, and 10 bases stayed unmatched. Germline-derived CDR1 and CDR2 are MNHEY and SMNVEV (reference sequence). The CDR3: CASSAEAGGLYNEQFF. CDR3 DNA sequence: TGTGCCAGCAGTGCGGAGGCAGGGGGCCTATACAATGAGCAGTTCTTC.

The rearrangement links TRBV30 to TRBJ1-3; possible D gene TRBD1, 6 bases. Germline-derived CDR1 and CDR2 are GTSNPN and SVGIG (reference sequence). V was trimmed by 4 bases and J by 5 bases, leaving 15 bases between them. This CDR3 comprises 14 residues. DNA of the CDR3: TGTGCCTGGACCCCAAACAGGGCCAGAAACACCATATATTTT. It is translated as CAWTPNRARNTIYF.

This sequence joins TRBV7-9 and TRBJ1-2; 7 bases line up with TRBD1. Germline V gene data show CDR1 as SEHNR and CDR2 as FQNEAQ (reference sequence). V was pared by 3 bases and J by 5 bases, with 6 bases of the junction left unmatched. There are 14 residues in the CDR3. The CDR3 DNA reads TGTGCCAGCAGCTTGGGACAGCGTTTGTATGGCTACACCTTC. Its translation is CASSLGQRLYGYTF. Using reference TRBV7-9 and TRBJ1-2 for the parts outside the CDR3, the full variable domain is DTGVSQNPRHKITKRGQNVTFRCDPISEHNRLYWYRQTLGQGPEFLTYFQNEAQLEKSRLLSDRFSAERPKGSFSTLEIQRTEQGDSAMYLCASSLGQRLYGYTFGSGTRLTVV.

The chain uses TRBV11-2 and TRBJ1-6; 8 bases are a match to TRBD1. There are 14 residues in the CDR3. Germline CDR1 reads SGHAT; CDR2 reads FQNNGV. V gave up 2 bases and J gave up 8 bases; unmatched junction bases: 2. The CDR3 coding sequence is TGTGCCAGCAGCTTAACAGGGGGGGATTCACCCCTCCACTTT. As protein: CASSLTGGDSPLHF.

The chain links TRBV10-3 to TRBJ2-1; 7 bases are shared with TRBD1. V was clipped by 4 bases and J by 0 bases; unmatched bases: 9. Germline lookup yields CDR1 ENHRY and CDR2 SYGVKD. The CDR3 is made up of 17 amino acids. The CDR3 protein is CAISGGTEKSSYNEQFF. The CDR3 DNA sequence: TGTGCCATCAGTGGGGGGACAGAAAAAAGCTCCTACAATGAGCAGTTCTTC.

The chain employs TRBV6-2 or TRBV6-3 and TRBJ1-5; D perhaps matches TRBD1 (6 bases). The CDR3 length is 14 residues. Germline lookup yields CDR1 MNHEY and CDR2 SVGEGT. Trimming left V 6 bases short and J 2 bases short, with 11 bases between. CDR3 residues: CASSLQGGNQPQHF. CDR3 DNA: TGTGCCAGCAGCTTACAGGGAGGCAATCAGCCCCAGCATTTT.

The genes are TRBV18 and TRBJ1-5; TRBD1 might be the D (6 bases). There are 13 residues in the CDR3. Germline CDR1 and CDR2: KGHSH and LQKENI. V was trimmed by 3 bases and J by 9 bases, leaving 12 bases between them. The CDR3 reads CASSPGQRRPQHF. The CDR3 coding sequence is TGTGCCAGCTCACCGGGACAACGGAGGCCCCAGCATTTT.

The chain uses TRBV2 and TRBJ2-5, with TRBD1 matching over 10 bases. From germline, CDR1 is SNHLY and CDR2 FYNNEI. The trim removed 4 bases at V and 7 bases at J, leaving 0 bases unmatched. This CDR3 spans 12 amino acids. CDR3 sequence reads: CASSGTGGTQYF. DNA of the CDR3: TGTGCCAGCAGTGGGACAGGGGGGACCCAGTACTTC. Complete variable domain (other parts from reference TRBV2 and TRBJ2-5): EPEVTQTPSHQVTQMGQEVILRCVPISNHLYFYWYRQILGQKVEFLVSFYNNEISEKSEIFDDQFSVERPDGSNFTLKIRSTKLEDSAMYFCASSGTGGTQYFGPGTRLLVL.

The chain uses TRBV4-1 and TRBJ2-1; 9 nucleotides align to TRBD1. Germline V gene lookup returns CDR1 MGHRA and CDR2 YSYEKL. This CDR3 has 16 amino acids. Trimming took 1 base from V and 10 from J; bases not matched to a gene: 11. The CDR3 protein is CASSQVGTGTFREQFF. CDR3 DNA sequence: TGCGCCAGCAGCCAAGTTGGGACAGGGACCTTTCGGGAGCAGTTCTTC.

J is TRBJ2-5 and V is TRBV7-2, with D possibly TRBD1 on 5 matching bases. This CDR3 contains 12 residues. V lost 8 bases, J lost 5 bases, and 12 bases lay in between. Germline lookup yields CDR1 SGHTA and CDR2 FQGNSA. Here the CDR3 reads CASSRGLETQYF. CDR3 DNA sequence: TGTGCCAGCTCAAGGGGTCTGGAGACCCAGTACTTC. Looking up the rest from reference TRBV7-2 and TRBJ2-5 gives the full variable domain: GAGVSQSPSNKVTEKGKDVELRCDPISGHTALYWYRQSLGQGLEFLIYFQGNSAPDKSGLPSDRFSAERTGGSVSTLTIQRTQQEDSAVYLCASSRGLETQYFGPGTRLLVL.

This clone was counted between two and nine times. This chain links TRBV2 with TRBJ1-4; D gene uncertain. Trimming pared 3 bases from V and 6 bases from J, leaving 8 bases between. The CDR3 loop spans 13 amino acids. CDR1 is SNHLY and CDR2 is FYNNEI in the germline V gene. The CDR3 here is CASSERRYEKLFF. The CDR3 DNA sequence: TGTGCCAGCAGTGAGAGGCGTTATGAAAAACTGTTTTTT.